Below, 24 T cell receptor beta chains from the same sample are listed, as sequenced in a study of T cell clusters in autoimmune cytopenias. TRB was amplified from about 270 ng of peripheral blood genomic DNA per sample. TRB was amplified by touch-down multiplex PCR, primer pools A and B combined. TCRdb reprocessed the multiplex PCR reads; each CDR3 protein has one entry and no DNA is given. The sample includes about 11,000 distinct CDR3 sequences. These data were also reused for a study on T cell repertoires in aging, cancer and after chemotherapy.

The material sequenced was peripheral blood. The receptors were sampled from a human donor in good health.

The chain employs TRBV19 and TRBJ2-1; TCRdb designates TRBD2, a call that cannot be tested without DNA. Germline values: CDR1 LNHDA, CDR2 SQIVND (reference sequence). CDR3 length equals 16 residues. The CDR3 loop is CASSTLTSGGLNEQFF.

The V call is TRBV5-6, the J call TRBJ1-2; the TCRdb call, TRBD1, lacks DNA for checking. Germline CDR1 SGHDT, CDR2 YYEEEE. The CDR3 length is 15 residues. The CDR3 is CASSPTRDRFYGYTF. The variable domain in full, with the rest retrieved from reference TRBV5-6 and TRBJ1-2, is DAGVTQSPTHLIKTRGQQVTLRCSPKSGHDTVSWYQQALGQGPQFIFQYYEEEERQRGNFPDRFSGHQFPNYSSELNVNALLLGDSALYLCASSPTRDRFYGYTFGSGTRLTVV.

This chain uses TRBV19 with TRBJ1-4. The germline CDR1 and CDR2 sequences are LNHDA and SQIVND (reference sequence). This CDR3 contains 13 residues. CDR3 sequence reads: CASRTDYHEKLFF.

V and J are TRBV19 and TRBJ2-1; TCRdb proposes TRBD1, but this gene call is untestable without DNA. The germline gives CDR1 LNHDA, CDR2 SQIVND (reference sequence). This CDR3 spans 12 amino acids. This chain's CDR3 is CASRGAVNEQFF.

The chain couples TRBV30 to TRBJ2-7; there is no DNA to check the TCRdb D call of TRBD1. The CDR3 has 12 amino acids. The germline V gene encodes CDR1 GTSNPN and CDR2 SVGIG (reference sequence). This CDR3 is CAGGRQGWEQYF.

J is TRBJ2-1 and V is TRBV11-3. Germline V lookup: CDR1 SGHNT, CDR2 YENEEA. The CDR3 covers 16 residues. CDR3 protein: CASSSFGGSSYNEQFF.

The chain couples TRBV19 to TRBJ1-1. The CDR3 has 14 residues. Germline CDR1 and CDR2: LNHDA and SQIVND (reference sequence). This CDR3 is CASSIGGLSTEAFF.

The chain is built from TRBV6-5 and TRBJ2-1; TCRdb selects TRBD2, and the lack of DNA leaves this call unchecked. Germline V lookup: CDR1 MNHEY, CDR2 SVGAGI. CDR3 length equals 17 residues. CDR3 residues: CASSSAYGNQAYNEQFF.

This sequence joins TRBV19 and TRBJ1-5; TCRdb proposes TRBD1, but this gene call is untestable without DNA. CDR3 length equals 13 residues. CDR1 and CDR2 (germline): LNHDA, SQIVND (reference sequence). The chain's CDR3 is CASSDRESQPQHF. The variable domain in full, completed from reference TRBV19 and TRBJ1-5, reads DGGITQSPKYLFRKEGQNVTLSCEQNLNHDAMYWYRQDPGQGLRLIYYSQIVNDFQKGDIAEGYSVSREKKESFPLTVTSAQKNPTAFYLCASSDRESQPQHFGDGTRLSIL.

This rearrangement joins TRBV5-6 to TRBJ2-1. The CDR3 runs to 15 residues. CDR1 is SGHDT, CDR2 YYEEEE, per germline. CDR3: CASSFLRSSYNEQFF. The entire variable domain, with the rest obtained from reference TRBV5-6 and TRBJ2-1, is as follows: DAGVTQSPTHLIKTRGQQVTLRCSPKSGHDTVSWYQQALGQGPQFIFQYYEEEERQRGNFPDRFSGHQFPNYSSELNVNALLLGDSALYLCASSFLRSSYNEQFFGPGTRLTVL.

The rearrangement joins TRBV6-5 to TRBJ1-4; the TCRdb D gene call, TRBD1, has no DNA to confirm it. This CDR3 has 14 amino acids. The germline CDR1 and CDR2 sequences are MNHEY and SVGAGI. The CDR3 region is CASSMSGTNEKLFF.

The chain carries TRBV6-5 and TRBJ1-1; checking the TCRdb D call of TRBD1 is not possible without DNA. Germline CDR1 MNHEY, CDR2 SVGAGI. This CDR3 spans 14 amino acids. CDR3 in amino acids: CASSYRTGETEAFF.

V is TRBV5-4 and J is TRBJ1-6; the D call from TCRdb, TRBD1, cannot be confirmed without DNA. Germline CDR1 SGHNT, CDR2 YYREEE (reference sequence). This CDR3 is 14 amino acids long. Here the CDR3 reads CASSLWGGDSPLHF.

The chain has TRBV6-2 or TRBV6-3 and TRBJ1-1. CDR1 and CDR2 (germline): MNHEY, SVGEGT. The CDR3 length is 13 residues. The CDR3 loop is CASTEGVRDEAFF.

In terms of frequency, this clonotype is medium-sized. The rearrangement links TRBV11-3 to TRBJ1-1; the TCRdb call, TRBD1, lacks DNA for checking. The length of the CDR3 is 13 residues. Germline V lookup: CDR1 SGHNT, CDR2 YENEEA. CDR3 residues: CASRSGTGQDAFF. The full variable domain, completed using reference TRBV11-3 and TRBJ1-1, is EAGVVQSPRYKIIEKKQPVAFWCNPISGHNTLYWYLQNLGQGPELLIRYENEEAVDDSQLPKDRFSAERLKGVDSTLKIQPAELGDSAVYLCASRSGTGQDAFFGQGTRLTVV.

The genes are TRBV19 and TRBJ1-5; absent DNA, TCRdb's TRBD1 call cannot be checked. The CDR3 has 16 residues. Germline lookup yields CDR1 LNHDA and CDR2 SQIVND (reference sequence). Here the CDR3 reads CASSTGTGSSNQPQHF. The whole variable domain, remainder taken from reference TRBV19 and TRBJ1-5, is DGGITQSPKYLFRKEGQNVTLSCEQNLNHDAMYWYRQDPGQGLRLIYYSQIVNDFQKGDIAEGYSVSREKKESFPLTVTSAQKNPTAFYLCASSTGTGSSNQPQHFGDGTRLSIL.

The gene calls are TRBV12-3 or TRBV12-4 and TRBJ2-2; TCRdb picks TRBD2, but there is no DNA to check that call. This CDR3 spans 14 amino acids. The CDR3 is CASIDGGAPGELFF.

V usage is TRBV11-1 and J usage is TRBJ1-1. The CDR3 covers 12 residues. From germline, CDR1 is SGHAT and CDR2 FQDESV (reference sequence). The CDR3 spells CASSWEDTEAFF.

The chain uses TRBV19 and TRBJ2-5. CDR1 LNHDA and CDR2 SQIVND come from the germline V gene (reference sequence). The CDR3 length is 13 residues. CDR3 region: CASSVGSQETQYF.

The chain joins TRBV6-1 to TRBJ2-1; absent DNA, TCRdb's TRBD2 call cannot be checked. CDR3 length: 13 amino acids. The germline gives CDR1 MNHNS, CDR2 SASEGT. CDR3 protein: CASSKPGTLEQFF.

Judged by frequency, this clonotype is medium-sized. CDR3 region: CSVVGQEQGELFF. The chain couples TRBV29-1 to TRBJ2-2; TCRdb calls TRBD1, which cannot be checked without DNA. The CDR3 extends over 13 amino acids. CDR1 SQVTM and CDR2 ANQGSEA come from the germline V gene.

V usage is TRBV30 and J usage is TRBJ1-6. The CDR3 contains 13 residues. Germline CDR1 is GTSNPN and CDR2 is SVGIG (reference sequence). This chain's CDR3 is CAWNDRANSPLHF.

This chain links TRBV6-1 with TRBJ2-3; absent DNA, TCRdb's TRBD2 call cannot be checked. Germline CDR1 reads MNHNS; CDR2 reads SASEGT. The CDR3 totals 18 residues. The CDR3 reads CASSEVIAGGGEADTQYF.

The rearrangement uses TRBV10-3 and TRBJ2-5; TCRdb outputs TRBD2, but without DNA this stays unchecked. This CDR3 has 15 amino acids. Looked up from germline, CDR1 is ENHRY and CDR2 is SYGVKD. The CDR3 reads CAISEVASGGETQYF.